Below, one T cell receptor (beta chain) is given with its context. The sample is drawn from a study of blood T cell repertoires in COVID-19. Study context: Specimens from acute and convalescent COVID-19 originated in the United States, Italy and Spain. PBMCs, B-cell-depleted T cells, or T cells provided the cDNA or gDNA that made up the material.

Under the authors' procedure: From reference gene primer amplification, estimates of nucleated cell counts were derived. TCRdb keeps only in-frame clones here, not all; method: immunoSEQ multiplex PCR. V, J and clone size are those of that table, while D and trimming were read from the DNA. This table has hundreds of thousands of clones, 88% appearing once. This CDR3 is 15 amino acids long. The germline V gene has CDR1 MNHNS and CDR2 SASEGT. V was shortened by 1 base and J by 7 bases, with 16 bases between the two germline ends. This sequence originates from a man older than 75 with acute or convalescent COVID-19. This sequence joins TRBV6-1 and TRBJ1-2, with D possibly matching TRBD1 (6 bases). Sequencing input: peripheral blood. In nucleotides, the CDR3 is TGTGCCAGCAGTGAAGTAGCGGGGGGCGCGGTTGGCTACACCTTC. This translates into CASSEVAGGAVGYTF.